This entry concerns a single T cell receptor (beta chain). The specificity of this receptor is unknown. No base quality information exists; no much larger clone differs at one position. This sample is part of a study of T cell changes during pregnancy in multiple sclerosis (dated by TCRdb to between 2018 and 2020). Context from the whole study: Changes in the T cell repertoire over the course of pregnancy were examined in this study in women with multiple sclerosis.

For CDR1 and CDR2, the germline V gene lists SGDLS and YYNGEE. The CDR3 goes from the cysteine to the phenylalanine over 17 residues. The DNA shown is the 51-base CDR3, in frame from base 1. V is clipped by 4 bases and J by 2 bases, and the sequence between their germline boundaries is 21 bases long. Library preparation was by the immunoSEQ multiplex PCR assay. TCRdb took this table from immuneACCESS and kept in-frame rearrangements with V and J called. Such tables lack part of the clones; where checked against another copy, unresolved V genes explain under half of the gap, and the rest is unexplained. The sample table shows about 67,000 clones, and around nine tenths are seen once. The ten most abundant clones make up approximately 1.8% of the sample.

The chain was built from TRBV9 and TRBJ2-5; 6 matching bases give a weak D call of TRBD2. Sequences were derived from peripheral blood, sampled in the first trimester of pregnancy. This clonotype was sampled from a female donor in good health, enrolled as a control in a pregnancy study. The CDR3 sequence is CASSPRDSHGWQETQYF. The bases read TGTGCCAGCAGCCCTCGGGACTCCCACGGATGGCAAGAGACCCAGTACTTC.